The entry below describes one TCR beta chain. Its matching antigen is unknown. The sample originates from a study of CXCR3-negative and CXCR3-positive naive CD8 T cells. Whole-study results and caveats: Greater hydrophobicity was found in TRB CDR3s of CXCR3-positive naive cells than of CXCR3-negative naive cells. Both naive subsets showed comparably high diversity, and memory CD8+ cells showed much lower diversity.

CDR1 LNHNV and CDR2 YYDKDF come from the germline V gene (reference sequence). The CDR3 has 16 residues. All TRB cDNA libraries came from 5' RACE performed with UMI labels. For each CDR3 protein, TCRdb gives one entry from its re-call of the 5' RACE reads, without DNA. This listing includes about 98,000 distinct CDR3 sequences. The sample comprised naive CXCR3+ CD8+ T cells from blood. As for subset: CD45RO-CCR7+CD27+CD95- naive CD8+ T cells expressing CXCR3 (TNR3+). V gene TRBV15 combines with J gene TRBJ2-3; the TRBD2 assignment by TCRdb is unverifiable without DNA. The receptor was isolated from a human donor in good health. Some clones in this sample may be carry-over from other donors' samples. CDR3 residues: CATSRDQGTFTDTQYF.